This T cell receptor beta chain emerged from a study of T cells in Graves' hyperthyroidism and ophthalmopathy. Study results and limitations: Blood shared most expanded thyroid clonotypes above 0.001.

The authors took PBMCs from over 8.5 ml fresh peripheral blood. In the case of this clonotype: Its antigen is still unknown.

TCR beta CDR3 regions were amplified from RNA. The HTBI primer set drove a first-round RT-PCR of the TCR CDR3. TCRdb reprocessed the multiplex PCR reads via MiXCR and lists one record per CDR3 protein. The sample holds some 560,000 distinct CDR3 sequences, around 14% seen once. Per the germline V gene, CDR1 is MNHEY and CDR2 is SVGAGI. V gave up 4 bases and J gave up 10 bases, with 5 bases separating them. This CDR3 spans 10 amino acids. What was sequenced was blood. The receptor's source is a young woman with Graves' hyperthyroidism. J is TRBJ2-1 and V is TRBV6-5; unclear D gene. The CDR3 DNA reads TGTGCCAGCAGTTTGGTGGAGCAGTTCTTC. It yields the protein CASSLVEQFF.